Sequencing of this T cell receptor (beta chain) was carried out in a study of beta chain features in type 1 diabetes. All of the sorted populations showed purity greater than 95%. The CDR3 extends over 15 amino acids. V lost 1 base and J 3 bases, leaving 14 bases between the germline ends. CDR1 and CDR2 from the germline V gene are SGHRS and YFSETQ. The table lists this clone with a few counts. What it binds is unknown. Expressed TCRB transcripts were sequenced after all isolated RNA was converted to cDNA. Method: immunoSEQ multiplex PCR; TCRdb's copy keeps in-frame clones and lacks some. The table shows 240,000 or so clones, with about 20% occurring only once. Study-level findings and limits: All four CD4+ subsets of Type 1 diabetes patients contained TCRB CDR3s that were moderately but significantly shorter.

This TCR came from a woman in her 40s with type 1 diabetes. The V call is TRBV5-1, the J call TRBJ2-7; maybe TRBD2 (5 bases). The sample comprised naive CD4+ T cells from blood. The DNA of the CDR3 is TGCGCCAGCAGCTTGACGGAGGTTGCGAACTACGAGCAGTACTTC. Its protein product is CASSLTEVANYEQYF.